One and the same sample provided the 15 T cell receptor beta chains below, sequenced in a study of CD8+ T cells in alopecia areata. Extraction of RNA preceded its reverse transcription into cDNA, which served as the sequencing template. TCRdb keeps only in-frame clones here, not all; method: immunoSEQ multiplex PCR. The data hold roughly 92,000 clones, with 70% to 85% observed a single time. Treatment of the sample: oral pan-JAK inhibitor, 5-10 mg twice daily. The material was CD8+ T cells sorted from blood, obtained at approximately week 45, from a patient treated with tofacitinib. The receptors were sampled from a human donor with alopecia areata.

The CDR3 bases are TGTGCTAGTGGTCTGGGACAGGGCCGACCCAATGGCTACACCTTC. Translated, it gives CASGLGQGRPNGYTF. J is TRBJ1-2 and V is TRBV12-5; 9 bases line up with TRBD1. Germline CDR1 reads LGHNT; CDR2 reads FRNRAP. V lost 5 bases, J lost 6 bases, and 10 bases stayed unmatched. The CDR3 spans 15 residues.

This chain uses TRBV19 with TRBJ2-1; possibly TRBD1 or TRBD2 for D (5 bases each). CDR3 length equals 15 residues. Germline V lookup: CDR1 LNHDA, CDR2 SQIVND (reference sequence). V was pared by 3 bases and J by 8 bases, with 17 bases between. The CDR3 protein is CASSMGPRVGDEQFF. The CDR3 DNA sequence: TGTGCCAGTAGTATGGGTCCCAGGGTCGGGGATGAGCAGTTCTTC.

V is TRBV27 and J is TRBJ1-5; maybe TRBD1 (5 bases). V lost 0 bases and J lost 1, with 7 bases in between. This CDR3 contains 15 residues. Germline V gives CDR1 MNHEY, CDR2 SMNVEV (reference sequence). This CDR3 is CASSLSGESNQPQHF. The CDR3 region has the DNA TGTGCCAGCAGTTTATCGGGGGAAAGCAATCAGCCCCAGCATTTT.

The CDR3 loop reads CASSLGGLRTDTQYF. Here the CDR3 DNA reads TGTGCCAGCAGCTTAGGCGGACTCCGCACAGATACGCAGTATTTT. V gene TRBV13 combines with J gene TRBJ2-3; possible D gene TRBD2, 5 bases. Trimming left V 0 bases short and J 1 base short, with 8 bases between. The length of the CDR3 is 15 residues. Germline CDR1 and CDR2: PRHDT and FYEKMQ (reference sequence).

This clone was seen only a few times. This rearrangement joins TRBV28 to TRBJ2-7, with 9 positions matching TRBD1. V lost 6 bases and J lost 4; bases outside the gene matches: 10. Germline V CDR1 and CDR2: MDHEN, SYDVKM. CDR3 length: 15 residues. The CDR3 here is CASRIKPGQGYEQYF. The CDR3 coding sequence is TGTGCCAGCAGGATCAAACCGGGACAGGGTTACGAGCAGTACTTC. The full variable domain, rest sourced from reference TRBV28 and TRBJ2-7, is DVKVTQSSRYLVKRTGEKVFLECVQDMDHENMFWYRQDPGLGLRLIYFSYDVKMKEKGDIPEGYSVSREKKERFSLILESASTNQTSMYLCASRIKPGQGYEQYFGPGTRLTVT.

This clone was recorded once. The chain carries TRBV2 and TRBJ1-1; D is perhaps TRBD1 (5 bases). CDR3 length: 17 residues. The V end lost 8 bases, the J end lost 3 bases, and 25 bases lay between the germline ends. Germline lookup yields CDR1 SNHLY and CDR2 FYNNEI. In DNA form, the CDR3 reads TGTGCCAGCGATGTGGCCATAGGACCGAGAGGGGACACTGAAGCTTTCTTT. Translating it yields CASDVAIGPRGDTEAFF.

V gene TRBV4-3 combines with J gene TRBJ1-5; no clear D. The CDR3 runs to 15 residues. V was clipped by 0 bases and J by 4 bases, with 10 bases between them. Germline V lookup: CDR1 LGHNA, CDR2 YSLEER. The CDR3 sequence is CASSQDRKGNQPQHF. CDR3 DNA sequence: TGCGCCAGCAGCCAAGATCGAAAGGGTAATCAGCCCCAGCATTTT.

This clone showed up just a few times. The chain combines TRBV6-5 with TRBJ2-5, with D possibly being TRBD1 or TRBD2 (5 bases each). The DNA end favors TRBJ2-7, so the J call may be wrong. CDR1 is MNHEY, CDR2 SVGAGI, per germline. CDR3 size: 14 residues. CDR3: CASRPQEEEYEQYF. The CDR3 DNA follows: TGTGCCAGCAGGCCACAGGAGGAGGAATACGAGCAGTACTTC.

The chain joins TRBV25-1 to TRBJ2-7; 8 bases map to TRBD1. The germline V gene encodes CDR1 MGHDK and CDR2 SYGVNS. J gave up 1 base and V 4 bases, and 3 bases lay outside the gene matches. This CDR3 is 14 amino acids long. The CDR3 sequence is CASSGTGLSYEQYF. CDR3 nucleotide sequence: TGTGCCAGCAGTGGGACAGGGTTATCCTACGAGCAGTACTTC.

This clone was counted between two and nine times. CDR3 in DNA: TGTGCCAGCAGTTACTCGACCGGGCAGAAGTTCTACGAGCAGTACTTC. Translation: CASSYSTGQKFYEQYF. V gene TRBV6-5 combines with J gene TRBJ2-7, with D uncertain. Germline V lookup: CDR1 MNHEY, CDR2 SVGAGI. The CDR3 loop spans 16 amino acids. Trimming pared 0 bases from V and 3 bases from J, leaving 15 bases between.

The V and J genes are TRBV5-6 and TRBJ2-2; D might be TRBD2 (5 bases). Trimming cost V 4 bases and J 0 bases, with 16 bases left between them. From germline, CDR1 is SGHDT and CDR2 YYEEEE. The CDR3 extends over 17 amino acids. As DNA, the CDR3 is TGTGCCAGCAGCCCTTCTGAGAGCGGACCGAACACCGGGGAGCTGTTTTTT. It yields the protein CASSPSESGPNTGELFF.

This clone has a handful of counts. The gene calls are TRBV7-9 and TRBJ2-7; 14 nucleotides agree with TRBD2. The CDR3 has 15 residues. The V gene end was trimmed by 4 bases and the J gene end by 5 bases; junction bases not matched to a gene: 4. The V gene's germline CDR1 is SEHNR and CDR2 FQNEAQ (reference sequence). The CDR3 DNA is TGTGCCAGCAGCTCCCCGGGACTAGCGGGGGACGAGCAGTACTTC. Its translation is CASSSPGLAGDEQYF.

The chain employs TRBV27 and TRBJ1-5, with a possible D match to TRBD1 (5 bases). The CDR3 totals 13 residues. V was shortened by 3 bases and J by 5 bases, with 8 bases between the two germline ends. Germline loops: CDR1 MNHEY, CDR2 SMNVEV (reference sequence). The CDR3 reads CASSLGGDQPQHF. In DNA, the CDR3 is TGTGCCAGCAGTTTGGGGGGGGATCAGCCCCAGCATTTT.

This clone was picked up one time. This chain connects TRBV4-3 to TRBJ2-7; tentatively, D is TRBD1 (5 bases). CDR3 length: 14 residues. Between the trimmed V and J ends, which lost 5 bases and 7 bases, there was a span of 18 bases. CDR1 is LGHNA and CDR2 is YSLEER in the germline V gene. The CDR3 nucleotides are TGCGCCAGCAGCGCGAAGGCTTTCCAGGGTGAGCAGTACTTC. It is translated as CASSAKAFQGEQYF.

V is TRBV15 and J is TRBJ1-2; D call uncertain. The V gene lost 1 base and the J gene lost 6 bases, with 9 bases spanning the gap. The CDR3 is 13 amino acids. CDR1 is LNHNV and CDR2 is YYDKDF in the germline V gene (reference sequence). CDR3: CATSRVTRDGYTF. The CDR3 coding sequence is TGTGCCACCAGCAGAGTTACGAGGGATGGCTACACCTTC. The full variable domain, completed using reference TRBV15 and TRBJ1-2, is DAMVIQNPRYQVTQFGKPVTLSCSQTLNHNVMYWYQQKSSQAPKLLFHYYDKDFNNEADTPDNFQSRRPNTSFCFLDIRSPGLGDTAMYLCATSRVTRDGYTFGSGTRLTVV.